This paragraph covers one TCR beta chain sequence. The data were taken from a study of control samples from healthy donors and cancer patients. This CDR3 has 14 amino acids. Trimming stripped 3 bases from V and 5 bases from J, with 12 bases between. Germline V gene lookup returns CDR1 SGHRS and CDR2 YFSETQ. The assay was immunoSEQ multiplex PCR, and TCRdb's table has in-frame clones only and misses some. The sample lists fewer than 200,000 clones, about 87% occurring once. The receptor's source is a man younger than 45 in good health. V gene TRBV5-1 combines with J gene TRBJ2-1; D is perhaps TRBD2 (5 bases). Sequenced input: blood. The CDR3, as DNA: TGCGCCAGCAGCTCTGCTGGGCGGGACAATGAGCAGTTCTTC. Residues: CASSSAGRDNEQFF.